This section outlines one T cell receptor (beta chain) sequence together with its context. Data came from immunoSEQ multiplex PCR; TCRdb stores just in-frame clones and leaves some out. The sample contains about 67,000 clones, about 87% of which appear only once. This entry belongs to a study of OX40 agonist ivuxolimab in advanced cancers. Study context: Clinicians treated patients with ivuxolimab, an agonistic anti-OX40 (CD134) antibody.

Sample: CD4+ or CD8+ T cells sorted from blood, taken in a trial of the OX40 agonist ivuxolimab. The TCR originated in an adult with an advanced solid tumor such as melanoma, head and neck, liver or kidney cancer.

CDR3 amino acids: CASIGIFNEQYF. Written as DNA, the CDR3 is TGTGCCAGCATTGGGATTTTCAACGAGCAGTACTTC. The J gene is TRBJ2-7, the V gene TRBV27; no clear D gene. This CDR3 region has 12 residues. The V gene lost 7 bases and the J gene lost 5 bases, with 12 bases spanning the gap. CDR1 and CDR2 from the germline V gene are MNHEY and SMNVEV (reference sequence).